This entry describes one T cell receptor beta chain. Its antigen is as yet unknown. The CDR3 sequence is 14 residues long. Germline assignment: CDR1 SGHRS and CDR2 YFSETQ. Trimming removed 4 bases from V and 9 bases from J; junction bases left unmatched: 6. The data belong to a study of cytomegalovirus exposure and HLA in healthy donors. As for the study in general: The early release's HLA-typed donors yielded approximately 81 million unique TCRs.

With 60 Vbeta and 13 Jbeta primers, the PCR was carried out. Some clones are missing from TCRdb's copy, which holds only in-frame ones; the method was immunoSEQ multiplex PCR. The sample gives around 99,000 clones, around 77% of which show up once; roughly 3% is in the top ten. Findings and limits, study-wide: Usually a TCR sequence was rare, but some public TCRs were found in many donors. Data from an earlier analysis indicated that most TCR beta V segments were productive either about 90% or about 30% of the time.

Input material: PBMCs. V gene TRBV5-1 combines with J gene TRBJ1-6; 8 bases are a match to TRBD1. The clonotype originates from a middle-aged man in good health and CMV-seronegative. Written as DNA, the CDR3 is TGCGCCAGCAGCGGAGGACAGGGCAGTTCACCCCTCCACTTT. It specifies CASSGGQGSSPLHF.